This is a list of T cell receptor beta chains from one sample in a study of regulatory T cells in long-lasting Graves disease. TCRdb processed the multiplex PCR reads anew with MiXCR; each CDR3 protein has one entry. Among about 440,000 distinct CDR3 sequences listed, more than 13% were seen once. These data also formed part of another study, on T cells in Graves' hyperthyroidism and ophthalmopathy.

Sequencing used peripheral blood mononuclear cells (PBMCs), obtained at new diagnosis, from a patient treated with antithyroid drugs. The receptors shown here come from a young woman with Graves disease. Both conserved end residues are part of each CDR3.

J gene | V gene | CDR3 protein
TRBJ2-1 | TRBV7-6 | CASSFSGTEQFF
TRBJ2-3 | TRBV6-2/TRBV6-3 | CASILTRDSTLFYTDTQYF
TRBJ2-7 | TRBV15 | CATSRGWGYEQYF
TRBJ1-1 | TRBV11-2 | CASSLRRVAAGTEAFF
TRBJ2-2 | TRBV11-3 | CASSPIAGGVTGELFF
TRBJ2-5 | TRBV15 | CATSRDLGQQETQYF
TRBJ2-3 | TRBV29-1 | CSIEGVADTQYF
TRBJ2-7 | TRBV20-1 | CSASPRGSRYEQYF
TRBJ2-2 | TRBV7-8 | CASTDFTGPGELFF
TRBJ2-3 | TRBV6-2/TRBV6-3 | CASSGDRGPSTDTQYF
TRBJ2-1 | TRBV7-3 | CASSILPGLAEGGEQFF
TRBJ2-7 | TRBV6-1 | CASSHTGTGSYEQYF
TRBJ2-7 | TRBV6-2/TRBV6-3 | CASSYPTPRAYEQYF
TRBJ2-1 | TRBV30 | CAWREWDREYNEQFF
TRBJ2-5 | TRBV11-2 | CASSNAAAETQYF
TRBJ2-7 | TRBV12-3/TRBV12-4 | CASSFIGGPNPYEQYF
TRBJ2-2 | TRBV5-5 | CASRGPGGDRELFF
TRBJ2-3 | TRBV24-1 | CATNGQGTDTQYF
TRBJ1-5 | TRBV20-1 | CSARLQGGANQPQHF
TRBJ2-1 | TRBV6-2/TRBV6-3 | CASSQNRAKEQFF
TRBJ1-1 | TRBV24-1 | CATSDPARTAEAFF
TRBJ2-3 | TRBV4-2 | CASSQEQPDTQYF
TRBJ1-1 | TRBV4-1 | CASSQVGTGVTEAFF
TRBJ1-1 | TRBV6-5 | CASSYTGFGSAFF
TRBJ2-3 | TRBV7-9 | CASSTPAETSTDTQYF